Each of the 27 T cell receptor beta chains below was sequenced from the same sample in a study of CD8+ T cells in alopecia areata. Treatment here: oral pan-JAK inhibitor, 5-10 mg twice daily. It was cDNA, reverse transcribed from extracted RNA, that served as the sequencing template. The assay was immunoSEQ multiplex PCR, and TCRdb's table has in-frame clones only and misses some. The table has 35,000 to 50,000 clones, 80% to 95% seen once. This sample comprised CD8+ T cells sorted from blood, obtained at week 24, from a patient treated with tofacitinib. The receptors were gathered from a human donor with alopecia areata.

This chain joins TRBV28 and TRBJ2-6; TRBD1 or TRBD2 may be the D gene (5 bases each). The CDR3 extends over 17 amino acids. Trimming cost V 6 bases and J 0 bases, with 15 bases left between them. CDR1 is MDHEN and CDR2 is SYDVKM in the germline V gene. The CDR3 DNA reads as TGTGCCAGCAGCTACGGGACGTCCCTCTCTGGGGCCAACGTCCTGACTTTC. This sequence encodes CASSYGTSLSGANVLTF.

The rearrangement links TRBV7-6 to TRBJ2-1, with a weak D call TRBD2 (7 bases). V was pared by 0 bases and J by 7 bases, with 10 bases between. The CDR3 has 14 amino acids. Germline CDR1 and CDR2: SGHVS and FNYEAQ. The CDR3 loop is CASSLAGGPNEQFF. The CDR3 region has the DNA TGTGCCAGCAGCTTAGCGGGGGGGCCTAATGAGCAGTTCTTC.

The chain has TRBV5-1 and TRBJ2-3; D call uncertain. Trimming stripped 0 bases from V and 1 base from J, with 12 bases between. Germline loops: CDR1 SGHRS, CDR2 YFSETQ. The CDR3 spans 16 residues. The CDR3: CASSLESLTRTDTQYF. CDR3 in DNA: TGCGCCAGCAGCTTGGAGTCTTTGACACGCACAGATACGCAGTATTTT.

V usage is TRBV15 and J usage is TRBJ2-1; 7 bases match TRBD1. The V and J ends lost 5 bases and 5 bases, in that order; junction bases with no gene match: 12. Germline lookup yields CDR1 LNHNV and CDR2 YYDKDF (reference sequence). The CDR3 covers 16 residues. CDR3 nucleotide sequence: TGTGCCACCAGCGTCCTGACCGGGACAGTGGACAATGAGCAGTTCTTC. Protein: CATSVLTGTVDNEQFF. Looking up the rest from reference TRBV15 and TRBJ2-1 gives the full variable domain: DAMVIQNPRYQVTQFGKPVTLSCSQTLNHNVMYWYQQKSSQAPKLLFHYYDKDFNNEADTPDNFQSRRPNTSFCFLDIRSPGLGDTAMYLCATSVLTGTVDNEQFFGPGTRLTVL.

The chain combines TRBV29-1 with TRBJ2-2; possibly TRBD1 for D (6 bases). The V gene lost 2 bases and the J gene lost 2 bases, with 12 bases spanning the gap. The CDR3 length is 15 residues. CDR1 SQVTM and CDR2 ANQGSEA come from the germline V gene. DNA of the CDR3: TGCAGCGTTGAAAGTCCGGACAGAAACACCGGGGAGCTGTTTTTT. Translation: CSVESPDRNTGELFF.

V and J are TRBV13 and TRBJ2-3; 7 bases fit TRBD2. J was trimmed by 4 bases and V by 2 bases; bases with no gene match: 6. The CDR3 is 15 residues long. Germline V lookup: CDR1 PRHDT, CDR2 FYEKMQ (reference sequence). CDR3 region: CASSLMRGSADTQYF. Written as DNA, the CDR3 is TGTGCCAGCAGCTTAATGCGGGGGAGCGCAGATACGCAGTATTTT.

This clone was seen only once. The rearrangement joins TRBV19 to TRBJ1-5; D perhaps matches TRBD1 (6 bases). The germline V gene encodes CDR1 LNHDA and CDR2 SQIVND (reference sequence). Deletions cut 4 bases from V and 5 bases from J, with 18 bases between. This CDR3 region has 16 residues. The CDR3 sequence is CASSRLGEGGDQPQHF. Written as DNA, the CDR3 is TGTGCCAGTAGTAGATTGGGAGAGGGGGGTGATCAGCCCCAGCATTTT.

V is TRBV28 and J is TRBJ2-7; D possibly matches TRBD1 or TRBD2 (5 bases each). The CDR3 is 14 residues long. Trimming stripped 1 base from V and 3 bases from J, with 10 bases between. The germline V gene encodes CDR1 MDHEN and CDR2 SYDVKM. CDR3 DNA sequence: TGTGCCAGCAGTTTATCTTGGGACCTCTACGAGCAGTACTTC. Its translation is CASSLSWDLYEQYF. The full variable domain, its missing parts supplied by reference TRBV28 and TRBJ2-7, is DVKVTQSSRYLVKRTGEKVFLECVQDMDHENMFWYRQDPGLGLRLIYFSYDVKMKEKGDIPEGYSVSREKKERFSLILESASTNQTSMYLCASSLSWDLYEQYFGPGTRLTVT.

The rearrangement links TRBV4-1 to TRBJ1-1; D is undetermined. The CDR3 sequence is 13 residues long. Germline assignment: CDR1 MGHRA and CDR2 YSYEKL. Trimming left V 4 bases short and J 4 bases short, with 10 bases between. CDR3 sequence (DNA): TGCGCCAGCAGCCCCACGAGACCCACTGAAGCTTTCTTT. Its translation is CASSPTRPTEAFF.

The J gene is TRBJ2-7, the V gene TRBV29-1; D unclear. The CDR3 is made up of 13 amino acids. Germline V gene lookup returns CDR1 SQVTM and CDR2 ANQGSEA. Trimming removed 1 base at V and 6 bases at J, with 13 bases between. The CDR3 is CSVEAFLHPEQYF. CDR3 DNA sequence: TGCAGCGTTGAAGCTTTCCTCCATCCCGAGCAGTACTTC.

V is TRBV27 and J is TRBJ2-1, with 8 nucleotides matching TRBD2. CDR1 and CDR2 (germline): MNHEY, SMNVEV (reference sequence). The trim removed 4 bases at V and 1 base at J, leaving 3 bases unmatched. The CDR3 contains 15 residues. CDR3 DNA: TGTGCCAGCAGTTCCGGGGGGGCTTCCTACAATGAGCAGTTCTTC. Protein sequence: CASSSGGASYNEQFF.

This chain uses TRBV27 with TRBJ2-1, with 8 bases that match TRBD2. CDR3 length equals 14 residues. Germline trimming cut 5 bases from V and 8 bases from J; bases unmatched to any gene: 8. Germline CDR1 MNHEY, CDR2 SMNVEV (reference sequence). The DNA for the CDR3 is TGTGCCAGCAGTCCGCGGACTAGCATGGATGAGCAGTTCTTC. Its translation: CASSPRTSMDEQFF.

The chain combines TRBV6-5 with TRBJ2-5; a possible D gene is TRBD1 (6 bases). Trimming left V 6 bases short and J 4 bases short, with 21 bases between. This CDR3 has 16 amino acids. Germline V lookup: CDR1 MNHEY, CDR2 SVGAGI. The CDR3 DNA is TGTGCCAGCAGCTACAAGCCTAAACAGGGTGGAGAGACCCAGTACTTC. Protein: CASSYKPKQGGETQYF.

This clone appeared once. The CDR3 region is CASSQDRAGGNNNEQFF. The CDR3 DNA is TGCGCCAGCAGCCAAGATCGAGCGGGGGGCAATAACAATGAGCAGTTCTTC. The rearrangement joins TRBV4-1 to TRBJ2-1; 9 bases are a match to TRBD2. CDR3 length: 17 residues. CDR1 is MGHRA, CDR2 YSYEKL, per germline. Germline trimming cut 0 bases from V and 5 bases from J; bases unmatched to any gene: 8.

This chain connects TRBV5-5 to TRBJ2-7, with D possibly TRBD2 on 5 matching bases. Trimming left V 4 bases short and J 1 base short, with 12 bases between. The CDR3 runs 14 residues. Germline V gene data show CDR1 as SGHKS and CDR2 as YYEKEE (reference sequence). The DNA for the CDR3 is TGTGCCAGCAGCATAGTAGGAGGATCCTACGAGCAGTACTTC. This translates into CASSIVGGSYEQYF.

The count of this clone is one. The gene calls are TRBV27 and TRBJ2-7; the D is unclear. Germline-derived CDR1 and CDR2 are MNHEY and SMNVEV (reference sequence). This CDR3 spans 13 amino acids. Trimming took off 1 base at V and 5 bases at J, with 9 bases between the two ends. CDR3 in amino acids: CASSLLWGDEQYF. The CDR3 region has the DNA TGTGCCAGCAGTTTATTATGGGGTGACGAGCAGTACTTC.

V gene TRBV21-1 combines with J gene TRBJ2-1. TRBV21-1 is recorded as a pseudogene. The CDR3 has 12 residues. CDR3: CASSNGASEQFF. CDR3 in DNA: TGTGCCAGCAGCAACGGGGCGAGTGAGCAGTTCTTC.

This clone has only one observation. V is TRBV11-2 and J is TRBJ2-2, with D unclear. Germline loops: CDR1 SGHAT, CDR2 FQNNGV. V gave up 5 bases and J gave up 2 bases, with 18 bases separating them. This CDR3 comprises 17 residues. CDR3 DNA: TGTGCCAGCAGCGAAGCCACTACAAGGCCCAACACCGGGGAGCTGTTTTTT. Protein: CASSEATTRPNTGELFF. The full variable domain, its missing parts supplied by reference TRBV11-2 and TRBJ2-2, is EAGVAQSPRYKIIEKRQSVAFWCNPISGHATLYWYQQILGQGPKLLIQFQNNGVVDDSQLPKDRFSAERLKGVDSTLKIQPAKLEDSAVYLCASSEATTRPNTGELFFGEGSRLTVL.

The V gene is TRBV7-9, the J gene TRBJ2-7; perhaps TRBD2 as D (7 bases). The CDR3 is 16 amino acids. V lost 4 bases and J 2 bases, leaving 18 bases between the germline ends. Germline V gene lookup returns CDR1 SEHNR and CDR2 FQNEAQ (reference sequence). DNA of the CDR3: TGTGCCAGCAGCTGGGGGGGCCCTGGTTCAACCTACGAGCAGTACTTC. It specifies CASSWGGPGSTYEQYF.

The V call is TRBV27, the J call TRBJ2-2; D gene uncertain. The CDR3 extends over 13 amino acids. V was shortened by 3 bases and J by 4 bases, with 6 bases between the two germline ends. The germline V gene encodes CDR1 MNHEY and CDR2 SMNVEV (reference sequence). The CDR3 DNA reads as TGTGCCAGCAGTTTCAGCCGCACCGGGGAGCTGTTTTTT. Its protein is CASSFSRTGELFF.

The chain combines TRBV7-9 with TRBJ2-3, with D possibly being TRBD2 (6 bases). Germline V gene lookup returns CDR1 SEHNR and CDR2 FQNEAQ (reference sequence). The germline V and J ends were trimmed by 2 bases and 0 bases, with 9 bases remaining between them. This CDR3 has 15 amino acids. The CDR3 DNA reads as TGTGCCAGCAGCTTATATGGGGGGAGCACAGATACGCAGTATTTT. Its translation is CASSLYGGSTDTQYF.

This chain connects TRBV4-2 to TRBJ1-2; D is possibly TRBD1 (5 bases). Germline CDR1 is LGHNA and CDR2 is YNFKEQ. This CDR3 contains 14 residues. With 0 bases removed from V and 0 bases from J, the gap between germline ends came to 5 bases. CDR3 loop: CASSQDRANYGYTF. The CDR3 DNA reads as TGTGCCAGCAGCCAAGACAGGGCTAACTATGGCTACACCTTC.

The chain is built from TRBV29-1 and TRBJ2-2; TRBD2 is a possible D gene (6 bases). V lost 0 bases and J lost 4, with 15 bases in between. The germline CDR1 and CDR2 sequences are SQVTM and ANQGSEA. The CDR3 extends over 16 amino acids. The CDR3 reads CSVEDPLWDFTGELFF. CDR3 DNA: TGCAGCGTTGAAGATCCGCTGTGGGACTTCACCGGGGAGCTGTTTTTT.

This sequence joins TRBV7-2 and TRBJ2-3; D possibly matches TRBD1 or TRBD2 (5 bases each). Germline CDR1 reads SGHTA; CDR2 reads FQGNSA. This CDR3 has 18 amino acids. Trimming cost V 2 bases and J 0 bases, with 18 bases left between them. CDR3 sequence (DNA): TGTGCCAGCAGCTTAAGCCGGGGCTACCCATCTAGCACAGATACGCAGTATTTT. Protein: CASSLSRGYPSSTDTQYF. Supplemented by reference TRBV7-2 and TRBJ2-3, the full variable domain reads GAGVSQSPSNKVTEKGKDVELRCDPISGHTALYWYRQSLGQGLEFLIYFQGNSAPDKSGLPSDRFSAERTGGSVSTLTIQRTQQEDSAVYLCASSLSRGYPSSTDTQYFGPGTRLTVL.

This clone was seen a handful of times. This chain connects TRBV27 to TRBJ2-5, with 10 bases identical to TRBD2. There are 15 residues in the CDR3. Germline-derived CDR1 and CDR2 are MNHEY and SMNVEV (reference sequence). Germline trimming cut 5 bases from V and 4 bases from J; bases unmatched to any gene: 7. CDR3 loop: CASSVSGGAGETQYF. The CDR3 nucleotides read TGTGCCAGCAGTGTGAGCGGGGGGGCCGGAGAGACCCAGTACTTC.

The chain combines TRBV9 with TRBJ2-1; D gene unclear. Germline V lookup: CDR1 SGDLS, CDR2 YYNGEE. V gave up 0 bases and J gave up 9 bases, with 16 bases separating them. There are 15 residues in the CDR3. CDR3 amino acids: CASSVGAVSSIEQFF. The DNA of the CDR3 is TGTGCCAGCAGCGTAGGGGCAGTGTCAAGTATTGAGCAGTTCTTC.

This chain joins TRBV7-9 and TRBJ2-1; D is unresolved. The length of the CDR3 is 13 residues. The germline gives CDR1 SEHNR, CDR2 FQNEAQ (reference sequence). V was clipped by 2 bases and J by 6 bases, with 8 bases between them. The CDR3 region is CASSLNLGNEQFF. The CDR3 region has the DNA TGTGCCAGCAGCTTAAATTTGGGCAATGAGCAGTTCTTC.